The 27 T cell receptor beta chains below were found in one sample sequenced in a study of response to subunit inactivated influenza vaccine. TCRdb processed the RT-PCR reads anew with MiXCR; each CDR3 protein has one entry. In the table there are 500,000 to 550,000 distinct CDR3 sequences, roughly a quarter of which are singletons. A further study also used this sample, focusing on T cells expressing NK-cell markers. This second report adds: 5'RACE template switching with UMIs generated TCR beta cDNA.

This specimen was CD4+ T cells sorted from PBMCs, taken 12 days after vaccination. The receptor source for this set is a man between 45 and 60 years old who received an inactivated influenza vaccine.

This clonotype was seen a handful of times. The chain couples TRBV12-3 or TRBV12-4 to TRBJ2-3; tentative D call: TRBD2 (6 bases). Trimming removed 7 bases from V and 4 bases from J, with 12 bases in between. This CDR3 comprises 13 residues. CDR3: CASTWRDSDTQYF. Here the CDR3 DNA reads TGTGCCAGCACCTGGAGGGATTCAGATACGCAGTATTTT.

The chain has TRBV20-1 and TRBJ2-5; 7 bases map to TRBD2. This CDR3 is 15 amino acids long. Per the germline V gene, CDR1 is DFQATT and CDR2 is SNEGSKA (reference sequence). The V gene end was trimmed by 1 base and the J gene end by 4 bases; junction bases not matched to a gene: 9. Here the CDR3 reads CSARAERGGSETQYF. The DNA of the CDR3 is TGCAGTGCTAGAGCCGAGCGGGGCGGCTCAGAGACCCAGTACTTC.

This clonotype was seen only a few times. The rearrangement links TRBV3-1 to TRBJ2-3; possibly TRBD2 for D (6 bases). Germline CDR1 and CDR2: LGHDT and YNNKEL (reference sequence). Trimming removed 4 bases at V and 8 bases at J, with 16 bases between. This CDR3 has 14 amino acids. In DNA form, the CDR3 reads TGTGCCAGCAGCCCTCGGGGTAGCGGAGCTACGCAGTATTTT. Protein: CASSPRGSGATQYF.

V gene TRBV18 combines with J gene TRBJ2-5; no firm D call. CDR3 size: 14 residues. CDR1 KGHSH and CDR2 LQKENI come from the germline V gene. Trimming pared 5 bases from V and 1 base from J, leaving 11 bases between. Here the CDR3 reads CASSEQRAQETQYF. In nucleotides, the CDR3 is TGTGCCAGCTCAGAACAGAGAGCCCAAGAGACCCAGTACTTC. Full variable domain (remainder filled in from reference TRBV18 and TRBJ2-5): NAGVMQNPRHLVRRRGQEARLRCSPMKGHSHVYWYRQLPEEGLKFMVYLQKENIIDESGMPKERFSAEFPKEGPSILRIQQVVRGDSAAYFCASSEQRAQETQYFGPGTRLLVL.

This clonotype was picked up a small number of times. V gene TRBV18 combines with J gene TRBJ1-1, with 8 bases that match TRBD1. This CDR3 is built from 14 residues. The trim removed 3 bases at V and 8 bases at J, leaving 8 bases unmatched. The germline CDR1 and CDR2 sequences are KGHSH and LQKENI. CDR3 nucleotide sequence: TGTGCCAGCTCACCCGGGACAGGCAGATCCGAAGCTTTCTTT. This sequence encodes CASSPGTGRSEAFF. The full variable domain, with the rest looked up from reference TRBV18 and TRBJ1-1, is NAGVMQNPRHLVRRRGQEARLRCSPMKGHSHVYWYRQLPEEGLKFMVYLQKENIIDESGMPKERFSAEFPKEGPSILRIQQVVRGDSAAYFCASSPGTGRSEAFFGQGTRLTVV.

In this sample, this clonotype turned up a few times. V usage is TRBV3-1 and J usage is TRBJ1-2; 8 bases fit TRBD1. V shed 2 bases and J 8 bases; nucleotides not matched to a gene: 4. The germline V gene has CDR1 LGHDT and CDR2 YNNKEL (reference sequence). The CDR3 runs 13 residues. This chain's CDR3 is CASSQNDRGGYTF. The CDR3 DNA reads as TGTGCCAGCAGCCAAAACGACAGGGGAGGCTACACCTTC.

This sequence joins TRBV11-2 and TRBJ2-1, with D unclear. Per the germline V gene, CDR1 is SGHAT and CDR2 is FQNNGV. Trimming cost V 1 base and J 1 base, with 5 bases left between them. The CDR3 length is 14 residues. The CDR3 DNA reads TGTGCCAGCAGCTTAGTTAGGTCCTACAATGAGCAGTTCTTC. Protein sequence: CASSLVRSYNEQFF.

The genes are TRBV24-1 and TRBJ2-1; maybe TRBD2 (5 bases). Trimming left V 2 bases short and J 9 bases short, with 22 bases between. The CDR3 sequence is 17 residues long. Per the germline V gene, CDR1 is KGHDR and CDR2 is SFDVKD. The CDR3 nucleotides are TGTGCCACCAGTGATTCCTTGCCAGCGGCCAAAGGTAGTGAGCAGTTCTTC. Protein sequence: CATSDSLPAAKGSEQFF.

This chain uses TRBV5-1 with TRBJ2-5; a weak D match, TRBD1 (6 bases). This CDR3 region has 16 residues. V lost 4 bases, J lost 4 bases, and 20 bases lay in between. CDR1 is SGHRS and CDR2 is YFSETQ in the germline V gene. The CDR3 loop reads CASSLDSRATGETQYF. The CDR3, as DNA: TGCGCCAGCAGCCTGGACAGCAGGGCGACGGGAGAGACCCAGTACTTC.

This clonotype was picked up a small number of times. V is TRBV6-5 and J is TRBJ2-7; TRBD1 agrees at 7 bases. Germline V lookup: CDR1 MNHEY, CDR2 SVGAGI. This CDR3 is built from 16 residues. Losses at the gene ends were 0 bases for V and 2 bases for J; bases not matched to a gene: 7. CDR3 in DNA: TGTGCCAGCAGTTACTCGAGCACAGGGGTTACCTACGAGCAGTACTTC. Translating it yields CASSYSSTGVTYEQYF.

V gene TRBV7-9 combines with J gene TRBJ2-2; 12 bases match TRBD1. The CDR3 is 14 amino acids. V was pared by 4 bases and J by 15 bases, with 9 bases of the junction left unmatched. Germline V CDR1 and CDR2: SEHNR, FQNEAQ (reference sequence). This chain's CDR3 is CASSYGTGGAPVFF. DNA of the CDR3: TGTGCCAGCAGCTACGGGACAGGGGGCGCCCCGGTGTTTTTT.

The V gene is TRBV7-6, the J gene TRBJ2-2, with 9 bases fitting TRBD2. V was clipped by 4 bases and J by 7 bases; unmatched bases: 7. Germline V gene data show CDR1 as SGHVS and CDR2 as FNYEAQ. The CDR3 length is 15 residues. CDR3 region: CASSSLGLANGELFF. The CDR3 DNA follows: TGTGCCAGCAGCTCTCTCGGACTAGCGAACGGGGAGCTGTTTTTT.

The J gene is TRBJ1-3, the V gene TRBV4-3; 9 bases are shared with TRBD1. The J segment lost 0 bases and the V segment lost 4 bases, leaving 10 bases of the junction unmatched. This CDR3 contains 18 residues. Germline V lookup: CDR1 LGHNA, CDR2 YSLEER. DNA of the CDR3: TGCGCCAGCAGCCCCACCGGGACAGGGCTAACCTCTGGAAACACCATATATTTT. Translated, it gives CASSPTGTGLTSGNTIYF.

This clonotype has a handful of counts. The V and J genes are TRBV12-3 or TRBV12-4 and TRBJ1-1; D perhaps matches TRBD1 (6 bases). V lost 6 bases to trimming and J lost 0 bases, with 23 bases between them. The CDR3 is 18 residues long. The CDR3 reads CASRRGGGPYSMNTEAFF. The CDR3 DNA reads TGTGCCAGCAGGAGAGGGGGAGGCCCCTATTCTATGAACACTGAAGCTTTCTTT.

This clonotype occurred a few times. The CDR3 reads CASSGYGPYNEQFF. CDR3 bases: TGTGCCAGCAGTGGGTACGGGCCCTACAATGAGCAGTTCTTC. V and J are TRBV2 and TRBJ2-1; the D is unclear. The CDR3 runs to 14 residues. Germline V gene sequence: CDR1 SNHLY, CDR2 FYNNEI. V was cut by 4 bases and J by 2 bases, with 9 bases left in between.

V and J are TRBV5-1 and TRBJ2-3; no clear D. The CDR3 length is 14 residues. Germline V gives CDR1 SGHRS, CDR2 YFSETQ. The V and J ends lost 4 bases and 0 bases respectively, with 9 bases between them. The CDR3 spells CASSAWVSTDTQYF. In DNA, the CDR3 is TGCGCCAGCAGCGCATGGGTGAGCACAGATACGCAGTATTTT.

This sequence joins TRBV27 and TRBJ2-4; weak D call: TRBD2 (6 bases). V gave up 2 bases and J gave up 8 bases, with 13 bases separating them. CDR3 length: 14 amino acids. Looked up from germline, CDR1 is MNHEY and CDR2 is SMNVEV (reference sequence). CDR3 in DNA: TGTGCCAGCAGTTTAAGGAGGGGCGAAGACATTCAGTACTTC. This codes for CASSLRRGEDIQYF.

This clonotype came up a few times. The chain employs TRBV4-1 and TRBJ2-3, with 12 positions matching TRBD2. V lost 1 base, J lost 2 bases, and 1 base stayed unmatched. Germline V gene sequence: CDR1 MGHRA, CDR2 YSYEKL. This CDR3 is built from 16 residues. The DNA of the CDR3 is TGCGCCAGCAGCCAAGGACTAGCGGGGGACACAGATACGCAGTATTTT. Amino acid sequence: CASSQGLAGDTDTQYF.

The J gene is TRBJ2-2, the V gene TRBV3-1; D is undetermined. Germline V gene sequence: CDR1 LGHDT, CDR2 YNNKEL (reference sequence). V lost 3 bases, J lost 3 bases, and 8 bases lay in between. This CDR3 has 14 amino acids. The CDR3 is CASSQGTDTGELFF. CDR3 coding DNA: TGTGCCAGCAGCCAGGGTACGGACACCGGGGAGCTGTTTTTT.

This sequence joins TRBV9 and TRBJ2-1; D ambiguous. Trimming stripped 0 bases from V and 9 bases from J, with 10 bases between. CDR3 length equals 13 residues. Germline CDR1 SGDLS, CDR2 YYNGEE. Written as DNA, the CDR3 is TGTGCCAGCAGCGTAGGAACAGCGCTTGAGCAGTTCTTC. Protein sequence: CASSVGTALEQFF.

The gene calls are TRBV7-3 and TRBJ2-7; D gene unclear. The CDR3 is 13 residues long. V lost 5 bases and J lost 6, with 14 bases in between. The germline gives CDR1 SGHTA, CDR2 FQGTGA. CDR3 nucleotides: TGTGCCAGCAGCCCGCAATACATGAGCGAGCAGTACTTC. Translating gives CASSPQYMSEQYF.

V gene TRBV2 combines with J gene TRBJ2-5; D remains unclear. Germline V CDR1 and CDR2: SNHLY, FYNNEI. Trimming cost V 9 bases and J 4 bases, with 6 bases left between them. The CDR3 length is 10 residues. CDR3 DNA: TGTGCCAGGGGTGGAGAGACCCAGTACTTC. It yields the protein CARGGETQYF.

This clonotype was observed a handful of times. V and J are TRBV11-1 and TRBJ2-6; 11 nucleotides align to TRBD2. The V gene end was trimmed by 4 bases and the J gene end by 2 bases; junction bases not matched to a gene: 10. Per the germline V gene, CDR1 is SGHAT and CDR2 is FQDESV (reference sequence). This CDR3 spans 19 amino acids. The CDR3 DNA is TGTGCCAGCAGCTCGTGGACTAGCGGGCCAGATACTGGGGCCAACGTCCTGACTTTC. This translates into CASSSWTSGPDTGANVLTF. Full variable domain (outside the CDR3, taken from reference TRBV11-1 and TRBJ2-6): EAEVAQSPRYKITEKSQAVAFWCDPISGHATLYWYRQILGQGPELLVQFQDESVVDDSQLPKDRFSAERLKGVDSTLKIQPAELGDSAMYLCASSSWTSGPDTGANVLTFGAGSRLTVL.

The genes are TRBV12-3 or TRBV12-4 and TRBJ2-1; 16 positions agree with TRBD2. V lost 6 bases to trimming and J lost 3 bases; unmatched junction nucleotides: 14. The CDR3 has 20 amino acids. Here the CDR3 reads CASSSVVGTSGRVGYNEQFF. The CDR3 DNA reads TGTGCCAGCAGCTCAGTGGTCGGGACTAGCGGGAGGGTCGGCTACAATGAGCAGTTCTTC.

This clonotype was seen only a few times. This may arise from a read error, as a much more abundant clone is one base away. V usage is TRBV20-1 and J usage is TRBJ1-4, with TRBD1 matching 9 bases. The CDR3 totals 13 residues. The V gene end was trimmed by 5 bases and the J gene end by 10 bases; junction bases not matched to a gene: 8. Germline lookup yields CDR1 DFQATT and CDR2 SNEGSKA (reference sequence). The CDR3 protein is CSAQQGASGKLFF. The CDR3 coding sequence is TGCAGTGCTCAACAGGGGGCCTCTGGAAAACTGTTTTTT.

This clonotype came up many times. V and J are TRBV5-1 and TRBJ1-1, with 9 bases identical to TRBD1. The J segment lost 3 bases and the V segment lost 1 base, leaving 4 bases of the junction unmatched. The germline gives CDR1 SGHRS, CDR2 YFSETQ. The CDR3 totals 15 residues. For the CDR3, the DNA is TGCGCCAGCAGCTTGAAGGGACAGGGCGACACTGAAGCTTTCTTT. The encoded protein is CASSLKGQGDTEAFF.

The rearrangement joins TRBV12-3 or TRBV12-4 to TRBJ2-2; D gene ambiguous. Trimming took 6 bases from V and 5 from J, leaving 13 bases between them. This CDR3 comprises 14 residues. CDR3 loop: CASSKDHPTGELFF. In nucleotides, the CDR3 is TGTGCCAGCAGCAAGGACCATCCTACCGGGGAGCTGTTTTTT.